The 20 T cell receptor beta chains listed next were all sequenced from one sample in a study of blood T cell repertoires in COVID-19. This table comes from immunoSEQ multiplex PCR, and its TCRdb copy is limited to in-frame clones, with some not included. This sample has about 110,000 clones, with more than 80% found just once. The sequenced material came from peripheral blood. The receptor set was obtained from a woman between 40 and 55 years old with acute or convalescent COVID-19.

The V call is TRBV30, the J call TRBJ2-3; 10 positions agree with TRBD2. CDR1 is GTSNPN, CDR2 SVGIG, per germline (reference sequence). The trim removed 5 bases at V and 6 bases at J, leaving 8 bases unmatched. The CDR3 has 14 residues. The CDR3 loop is CAWGSGGARDTQYF. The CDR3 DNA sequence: TGTGCCTGGGGGAGCGGGGGGGCTAGGGATACGCAGTATTTT.

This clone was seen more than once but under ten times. In DNA, the CDR3 is TGTGCCAGCAGTCGGACAGGGGTCGGCTACACCTTC. Translating it yields CASSRTGVGYTF. The rearrangement links TRBV6-5 to TRBJ1-2; TRBD1 matches 9 bases. CDR1 and CDR2 (germline): MNHEY, SVGAGI. The CDR3 is 12 amino acids. Trimming removed 5 bases from V and 8 bases from J; junction bases left unmatched: 3.

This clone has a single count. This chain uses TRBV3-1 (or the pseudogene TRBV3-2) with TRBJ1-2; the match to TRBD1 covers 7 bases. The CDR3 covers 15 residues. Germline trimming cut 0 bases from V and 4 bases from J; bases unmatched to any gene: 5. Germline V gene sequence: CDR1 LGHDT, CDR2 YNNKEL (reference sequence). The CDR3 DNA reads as TGTGCCAGCAGCCAAGATCTCAGGGGGAGCTATGGCTACACCTTC. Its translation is CASSQDLRGSYGYTF.

The CDR3 region has the DNA TGTGCCAGCAGCGCGGGATACCGGAATCAGCCCCAGCATTTT. Translating gives CASSAGYRNQPQHF. V usage is TRBV5-8 and J usage is TRBJ1-5; unclear D gene. The CDR3 totals 14 residues. The germline gives CDR1 SGHTS, CDR2 YDEGEE. The V end was cut by 4 bases, the J end by 4 bases, with 12 bases between.

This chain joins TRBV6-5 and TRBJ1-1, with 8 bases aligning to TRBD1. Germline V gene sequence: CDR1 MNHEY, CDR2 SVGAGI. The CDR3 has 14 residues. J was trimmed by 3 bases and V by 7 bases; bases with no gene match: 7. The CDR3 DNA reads TGTGCCAGCACCATACACAGGGGGGACACTGAAGCTTTCTTT. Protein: CASTIHRGDTEAFF.

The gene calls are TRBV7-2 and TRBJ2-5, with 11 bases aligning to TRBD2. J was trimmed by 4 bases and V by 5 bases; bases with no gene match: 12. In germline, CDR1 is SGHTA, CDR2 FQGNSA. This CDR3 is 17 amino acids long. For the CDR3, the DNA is TGTGCCAGCAGCACATCAGTAGCGGGGGGGCCCCGAGAGACCCAGTACTTC. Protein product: CASSTSVAGGPRETQYF.

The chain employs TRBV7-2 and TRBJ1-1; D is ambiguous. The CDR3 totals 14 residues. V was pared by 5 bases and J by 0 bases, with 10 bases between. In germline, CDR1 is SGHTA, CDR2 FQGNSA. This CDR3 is CASSPNTVNTEAFF. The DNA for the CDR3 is TGTGCCAGCAGCCCCAATACTGTGAACACTGAAGCTTTCTTT.

CDR3 region: CASKTSGGVHEQYF. CDR3 in DNA: TGTGCCAGCAAAACTAGCGGGGGGGTCCACGAGCAGTACTTC. The genes are TRBV2 and TRBJ2-7; 13 bases are a match to TRBD2. The germline CDR1 and CDR2 sequences are SNHLY and FYNNEI. Unmatched junction bases numbered 5, after V lost 7 bases and J lost 5 bases. The CDR3 loop spans 14 amino acids.

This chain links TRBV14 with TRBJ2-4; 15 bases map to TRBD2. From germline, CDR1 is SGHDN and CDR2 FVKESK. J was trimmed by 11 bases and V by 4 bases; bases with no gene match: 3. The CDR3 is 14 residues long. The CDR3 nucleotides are TGTGCCAGCAGCCGGGGACTAGCGGGAGGCCTTCAGTACTTC. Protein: CASSRGLAGGLQYF.

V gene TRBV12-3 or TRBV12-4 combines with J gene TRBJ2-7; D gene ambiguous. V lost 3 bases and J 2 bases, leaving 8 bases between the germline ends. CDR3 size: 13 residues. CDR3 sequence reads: CASSFARAYEQYF. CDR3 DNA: TGTGCCAGCAGTTTTGCCCGAGCCTACGAGCAGTACTTC.

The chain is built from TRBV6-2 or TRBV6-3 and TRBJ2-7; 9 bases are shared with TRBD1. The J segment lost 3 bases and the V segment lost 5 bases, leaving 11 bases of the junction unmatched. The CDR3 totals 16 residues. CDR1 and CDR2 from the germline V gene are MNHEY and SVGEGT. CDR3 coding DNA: TGTGCCAGCAGTCACGCAAACAGGGGGCGGTACTACGAGCAGTACTTC. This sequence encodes CASSHANRGRYYEQYF.

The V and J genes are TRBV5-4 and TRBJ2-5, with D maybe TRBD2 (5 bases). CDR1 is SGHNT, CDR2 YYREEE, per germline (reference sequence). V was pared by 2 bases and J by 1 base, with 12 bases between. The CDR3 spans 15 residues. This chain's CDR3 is CASSLRAGFQETQYF. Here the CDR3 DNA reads TGTGCCAGCAGCTTAAGGGCGGGCTTCCAAGAGACCCAGTACTTC.

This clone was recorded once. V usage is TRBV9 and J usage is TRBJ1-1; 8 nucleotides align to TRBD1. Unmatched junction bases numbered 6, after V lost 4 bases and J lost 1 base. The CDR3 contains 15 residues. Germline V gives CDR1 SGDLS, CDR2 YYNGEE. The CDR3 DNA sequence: TGTGCCAGCAGCCCTTGGGGACAGGCGAACACTGAAGCTTTCTTT. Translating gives CASSPWGQANTEAFF.

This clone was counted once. DNA of the CDR3: TGTGCCACCAGCCCACGAGATTATGATACGCAGTATTTT. It translates to CATSPRDYDTQYF. This chain joins TRBV24-1 and TRBJ2-3, with D uncertain. V lost 7 bases and J lost 6, with 13 bases in between. This CDR3 spans 13 amino acids. Germline CDR1 reads KGHDR; CDR2 reads SFDVKD.

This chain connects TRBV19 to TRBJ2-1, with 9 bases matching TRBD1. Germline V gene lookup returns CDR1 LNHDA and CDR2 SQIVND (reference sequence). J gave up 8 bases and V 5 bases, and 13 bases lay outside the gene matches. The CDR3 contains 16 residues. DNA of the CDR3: TGTGCCAGTAGTGAGACCGGGACAGGGACGCTACATGAGCAGTTCTTC. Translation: CASSETGTGTLHEQFF.

The CDR3 region is CASSSTGTGGIDTQYF. In DNA form, the CDR3 reads TGTGCCAGTAGTTCGACCGGGACAGGGGGTATAGATACGCAGTATTTT. V usage is TRBV19 and J usage is TRBJ2-3; TRBD1 aligns across 11 bases. V lost 5 bases to trimming and J lost 5 bases; unmatched junction nucleotides: 9. The V gene's germline CDR1 is LNHDA and CDR2 SQIVND (reference sequence). The CDR3 totals 16 residues. The variable domain in full, completed from reference TRBV19 and TRBJ2-3, reads DGGITQSPKYLFRKEGQNVTLSCEQNLNHDAMYWYRQDPGQGLRLIYYSQIVNDFQKGDIAEGYSVSREKKESFPLTVTSAQKNPTAFYLCASSSTGTGGIDTQYFGPGTRLTVL.

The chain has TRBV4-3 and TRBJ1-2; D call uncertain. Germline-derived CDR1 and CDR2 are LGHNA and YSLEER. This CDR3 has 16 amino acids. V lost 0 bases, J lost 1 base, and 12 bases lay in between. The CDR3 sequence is CASSQDIAVFNYGYTF. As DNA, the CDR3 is TGCGCCAGCAGCCAAGATATAGCCGTCTTTAACTATGGCTACACCTTC.

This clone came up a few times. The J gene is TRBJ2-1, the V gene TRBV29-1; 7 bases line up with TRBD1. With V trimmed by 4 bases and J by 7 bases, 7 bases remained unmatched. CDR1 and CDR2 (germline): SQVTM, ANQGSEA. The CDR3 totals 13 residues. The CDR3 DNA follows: TGCAGCGTTGGGAAACAGGGGCGGAATGAGCAGTTCTTC. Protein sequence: CSVGKQGRNEQFF.

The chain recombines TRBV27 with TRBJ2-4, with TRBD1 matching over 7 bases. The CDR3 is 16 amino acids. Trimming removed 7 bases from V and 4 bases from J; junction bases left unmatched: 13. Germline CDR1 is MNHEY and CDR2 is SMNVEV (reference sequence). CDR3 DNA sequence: TGTGCCAGCACACCGACAGGGCAGTCGACAAAAAACATTCAGTACTTC. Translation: CASTPTGQSTKNIQYF.

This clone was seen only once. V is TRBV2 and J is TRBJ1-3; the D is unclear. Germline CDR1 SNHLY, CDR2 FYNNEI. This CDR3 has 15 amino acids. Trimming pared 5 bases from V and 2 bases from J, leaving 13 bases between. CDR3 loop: CASSLTETAGNTIYF. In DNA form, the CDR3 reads TGTGCCAGCAGTCTCACAGAAACCGCTGGAAACACCATATATTTT.